This TCR beta chain comes out of a study of blood T cell repertoires in COVID-19. Background on the study: COVID-19 samples, acute and convalescent, were from the United States, Italy and Spain.

Measured with immunoSEQ multiplex PCR; TCRdb has only the in-frame clones, and not every one. The profile shows around 130,000 clones, less than 90% of them singletons. Sequencing input: PBMCs or T cells enriched from blood (not recorded which). The sequence came from a woman between 50 and 59 years old who had recovered from COVID-19.

The DNA of the CDR3 is TGTGCCAGCAGCTTGGAGGTAGGGGTCCCTGAAGCTTTCTTT. As protein: CASSLEVGVPEAFF. The rearrangement links TRBV5-4 to TRBJ1-1, with D possibly being TRBD1 (5 bases). Germline CDR1 reads SGHNT; CDR2 reads YYREEE (reference sequence). CDR3 length equals 14 residues. Deletions cut 0 bases from V and 6 bases from J, with 12 bases between.